Here is one TCR beta chain with its context. This entry is derived from a study of shared clonotypes between healthy human individuals. Produced via immunoSEQ multiplex PCR; TCRdb's table is partial and in-frame only. The sample yields millions of clones, more than 90% seen once. This CDR3 comprises 15 residues. There were only Caucasian adults among the donors, and all lived in Nashville, Tennessee. The sample comprised naive CD4+ T cells sorted from blood. This sample's subset: CD45RA+ positively selected. The J gene is TRBJ2-1, the V gene TRBV21-1; the D call of TRBD1 is as the table states it, not checked on the DNA. TRBV21-1 represents a pseudogene. The clonotype originates from a man aged 18-30 years in good health. This CDR3 is CASSIPGQWYNEQFF. In nucleotides, the CDR3 is TGTGCCAGCAGCATACCGGGACAGTGGTACAATGAGCAGTTCTTC.